These 8 T cell receptor beta chains were all obtained from the same sample, sequenced in a study of shared clonotypes between healthy human individuals. The data were produced by immunoSEQ multiplex PCR, yet TCRdb's version contains in-frame clones alone and is incomplete. Altogether 2 million or so clones are present, 85% to 95% being singletons, with the ten largest covering more than 0.1%. The specimen sequenced was naive CD4+ T cells sorted from blood. As for subset: CD45RA+ positively selected. These TCRs come from a man aged 18-30 years in good health.

V usage is TRBV7-9 and J usage is TRBJ2-1, with TRBD1 matching 9 bases. This CDR3 region has 16 residues. V dropped 4 bases and J dropped 9; count of bases not matched to a gene: 13. Germline values: CDR1 SEHNR, CDR2 FQNEAQ (reference sequence). CDR3 bases: TGTGCCAGCAGCTCACTAACACCGGGACAGGGAGGTGAGCAGTTCTTC. Its translation is CASSSLTPGQGGEQFF.

As for this clone: Other DNA sequences from this sample encode an identical CDR3 as well. CDR3 amino acids: CASSPRGNQPQHF. The CDR3 nucleotides are TGTGCCAGCAGCCCCCGAGGAAATCAGCCCCAGCATTTT. The chain recombines TRBV7-2 with TRBJ1-5; D call uncertain. The V gene lost 5 bases and the J gene lost 4 bases, with 9 bases spanning the gap. This CDR3 contains 13 residues. Germline assignment: CDR1 SGHTA and CDR2 FQGNSA.

This chain joins TRBV7-9 and TRBJ2-3; 11 bases map to TRBD2. This CDR3 is built from 15 residues. Per germline, CDR1 SEHNR and CDR2 FQNEAQ (reference sequence). J lost 4 bases, V lost 3 bases, and 3 bases had no gene match. This chain's CDR3 is CASSFTSGSADTQYF. DNA of the CDR3: TGTGCCAGCAGCTTTACTAGCGGGAGCGCAGATACGCAGTATTTT.

V and J are TRBV7-6 and TRBJ1-4, with D uncertain. This CDR3 spans 14 amino acids. With 6 bases removed from V and 5 bases from J, the gap between germline ends came to 13 bases. Germline CDR1 reads SGHVS; CDR2 reads FNYEAQ. The CDR3 DNA sequence: TGTGCCAGCAGGTCAACGCTGTGGAATGAAAAACTGTTTTTT. Amino acids: CASRSTLWNEKLFF.

The rearrangement uses TRBV5-1 and TRBJ2-7; 10 bases line up with TRBD2. The ends lost 1 base at V and 4 bases at J; junction bases unmatched: 8. CDR1 SGHRS and CDR2 YFSETQ come from the germline V gene. CDR3 length: 16 amino acids. CDR3 DNA sequence: TGCGCCAGCAGCTTGACGAAAGCGGGAGGGCCTTACGAGCAGTACTTC. This encodes CASSLTKAGGPYEQYF.

The rearrangement links TRBV10-2 to TRBJ2-1; TRBD1 or TRBD2 may be the D gene (5 bases each). The germline gives CDR1 WSHSY, CDR2 SAAADI. There are 14 residues in the CDR3. V was clipped by 0 bases and J by 15 bases, with 18 bases between them. For the CDR3, the DNA is TGCGCCAGCAGTGAGTCGGGGACGCCCCCGAGGCCGTTCTTC. Translated, it gives CASSESGTPPRPFF.

Turning to this clone: A single base separates this from a much larger clone, so it may be a read error. In the same sample, other DNA sequences code for this CDR3. V is TRBV7-2 and J is TRBJ2-7, with D hard to call. The germline V gene has CDR1 SGHTA and CDR2 FQGNSA. This CDR3 region has 13 residues. V was shortened by 0 bases and J by 1 base, with 4 bases between the two germline ends. The chain's CDR3 is CASSLAGSYEQYF. The CDR3 coding sequence is TGTGCCAGCAGCTTAGCAGGATCCTACGAGCAGTACTTC.

This chain joins TRBV9 and TRBJ1-2, with 7 bases fitting TRBD1. CDR3 length: 15 amino acids. V lost 6 bases to trimming and J lost 0 bases; unmatched junction nucleotides: 8. Germline V CDR1 and CDR2: SGDLS, YYNGEE. CDR3 coding DNA: TGTGCCAGCACCCCCTCAGGGGGGTCTAACTATGGCTACACCTTC. This codes for CASTPSGGSNYGYTF.